The 6 T cell receptor beta chains in this list originate from one sample, sequenced in a study of low-dose radiotherapy and immunotherapy resistance in tumors (dated by TCRdb to the early 2020s). The time point label, as the study defines it: after trial treatment. Reading the label with the study, this specimen's treatment or condition is: LDRT plus nivolumab, ipilimumab, low-dose cyclophosphamide and aspirin (RACIN trial). TCRdb shows the sequencer as Illumina HiSeq 2500. First-strand cDNA was synthesized with Superscript III and a set of TRAV- and TRBV-specific primers, covering both TCRalpha and TCRbeta chains. TCRs were amplified for 20 to 25 PCR cycles with Phusion, using a constant-region primer paired with the adapter attached to the V primers. TCRdb ran its own pipeline on the public reads, namely fastp trimming at Q25 and MiXCR clone calling, and kept in-frame beta chains. When rows share a CDR3 protein, they turn into one entry using the most common DNA and genes. In all, the sample holds some 100,000 distinct CDR3 sequences, and approximately 22% of those were seen once. Around 13% of the sample belongs to the ten largest clones.

The sequences come from PBMCs, collected after low-dose radiotherapy plus immunotherapy. The receptors shown here come from a female donor with ovarian cancer.

The table lists this clonotype with many counts. The V gene is TRBV27, the J gene TRBJ2-5; the D gene is possibly TRBD1 (8 bases). The CDR3 sequence is 18 residues long. V lost 6 bases, J lost 3 bases, and 26 bases lay in between. Per germline, CDR1 MNHEY and CDR2 SMNVEV (reference sequence). CDR3 coding DNA: TGTGCCAGCAGCGCCGCGGGGGATGACAGGGGCTACAAAGAGACCCAGTACTTC. Its translation is CASSAAGDDRGYKETQYF.

This clonotype was counted many times. The chain joins TRBV20-1 to TRBJ1-5; tentative D call: TRBD1 (5 bases). Trimming took off 3 bases at V and 3 bases at J, with 9 bases between the two ends. The germline gives CDR1 DFQATT, CDR2 SNEGSKA (reference sequence). The CDR3 covers 13 residues. The chain's CDR3 is CSASQDNNQPQHF. In DNA, the CDR3 is TGCAGTGCTAGTCAGGACAACAATCAGCCCCAGCATTTT.

This clonotype was seen repeatedly, ten times or more. The CDR3 DNA is TGTGCCAGCAGTTGGGAGGGGGGTCCGGAGACCCAGTACTTC. Its translation: CASSWEGGPETQYF. The rearrangement uses TRBV27 and TRBJ2-5; D may be TRBD2 (7 bases). This CDR3 region has 14 residues. Germline CDR1 reads MNHEY; CDR2 reads SMNVEV (reference sequence). Trimming cost V 4 bases and J 5 bases, with 14 bases left between them.

In its sample, this clonotype was seen many times. J is TRBJ2-5 and V is TRBV7-3; 11 bases map to TRBD2. V trimming: 5 bases; J trimming: 5 bases; junction bases outside the gene matches: 7. Germline lookup yields CDR1 SGHTA and CDR2 FQGTGA. The CDR3 contains 15 residues. CDR3 sequence reads: CASSVGLAGWETQYF. CDR3 DNA: TGTGCCAGCAGCGTCGGACTAGCGGGCTGGGAGACCCAGTACTTC.

There are many counts of this clonotype. J is TRBJ1-6 and V is TRBV2; D call uncertain. Germline CDR1 SNHLY, CDR2 FYNNEI. This CDR3 has 13 residues. Trimming took off 5 bases at V and 7 bases at J, with 9 bases between the two ends. As DNA, the CDR3 is TGTGCCAGCAGTCCAATGGGGAATTCACCCCTCCACTTT. It yields the protein CASSPMGNSPLHF.

This clonotype came up a few times. The J gene is TRBJ1-1, the V gene TRBV24-1, with 7 bases that match TRBD1. V gave up 3 bases and J gave up 4 bases; unmatched junction bases: 10. Germline V gene sequence: CDR1 KGHDR, CDR2 SFDVKD. CDR3 size: 16 residues. CDR3 DNA: TGTGCCACCAGTGATCGCTCCCGACAGGGTGTCACTGAAGCTTTCTTT. Residues: CATSDRSRQGVTEAFF.